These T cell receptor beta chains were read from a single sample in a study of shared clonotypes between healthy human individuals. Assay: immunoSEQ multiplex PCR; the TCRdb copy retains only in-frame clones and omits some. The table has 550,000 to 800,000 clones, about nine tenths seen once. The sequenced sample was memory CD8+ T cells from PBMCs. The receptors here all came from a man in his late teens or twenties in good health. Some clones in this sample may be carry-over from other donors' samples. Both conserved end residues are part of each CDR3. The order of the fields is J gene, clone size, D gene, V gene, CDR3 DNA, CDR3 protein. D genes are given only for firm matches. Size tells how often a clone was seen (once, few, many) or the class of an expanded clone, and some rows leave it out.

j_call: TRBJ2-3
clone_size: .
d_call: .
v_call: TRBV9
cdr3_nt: TGTGCCAGCAGCCACACCCTAGGGGAGTACGCAGATACGCAGTATTTT
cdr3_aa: CASSHTLGEYADTQYF

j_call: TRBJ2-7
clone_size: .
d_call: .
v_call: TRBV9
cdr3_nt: TGTGCCAGCAGCTTAGGACCAGGTGGCCCACCCGCCCTCGAGCAGTACTTC
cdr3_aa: CASSLGPGGPPALEQYF

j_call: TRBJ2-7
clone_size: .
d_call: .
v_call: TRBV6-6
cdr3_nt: TGTGCCAGCAGTGTTGGCAGGGAAGTCTACGAGCAGTACTTC
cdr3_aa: CASSVGREVYEQYF

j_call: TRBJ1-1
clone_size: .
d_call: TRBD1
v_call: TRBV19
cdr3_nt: TGTGCCAGTTGGGATCGGGCAGGGGGCACTGAAGCTTTCTTT
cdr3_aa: CASWDRAGGTEAFF

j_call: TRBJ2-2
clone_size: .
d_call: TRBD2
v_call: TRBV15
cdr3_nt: TGTGCCACCAGAACTAGCGGACACACCGGGGAGCTGTTTTTT
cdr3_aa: CATRTSGHTGELFF

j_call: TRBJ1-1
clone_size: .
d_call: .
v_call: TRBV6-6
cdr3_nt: TGTGCCAGCAGTTGGCAGGACCCTGAAGCTTTCTTT
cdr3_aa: CASSWQDPEAFF

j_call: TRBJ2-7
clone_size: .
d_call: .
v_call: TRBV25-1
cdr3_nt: TGTGCCAGCAGTGAATTATCAGGCGCCGAGCAGTACTTC
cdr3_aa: CASSELSGAEQYF

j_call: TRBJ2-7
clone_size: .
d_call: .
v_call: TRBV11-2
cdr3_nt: TGTGCCAGCAGCTACGGTAGTAGAACCTACGAGCAGTACTTC
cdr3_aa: CASSYGSRTYEQYF

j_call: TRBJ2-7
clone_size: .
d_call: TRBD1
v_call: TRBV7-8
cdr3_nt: TGTGCCAGCAGCGGCCGGGACAGGTACTACGAGCAGTACTTC
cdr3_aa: CASSGRDRYYEQYF

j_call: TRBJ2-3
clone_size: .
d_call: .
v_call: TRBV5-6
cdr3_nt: TGTGCCAGCAGCTTGGCCCGAATCCTTTATACGCAGTATTTT
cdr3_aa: CASSLARILYTQYF

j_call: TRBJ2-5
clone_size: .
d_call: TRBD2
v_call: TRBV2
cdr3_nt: TGTGCCAGCAGTCCGGGACTAGCAGAGTACCAAGAGACCCAGTACTTC
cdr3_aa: CASSPGLAEYQETQYF

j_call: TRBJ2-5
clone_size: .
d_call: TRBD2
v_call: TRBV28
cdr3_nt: TGTGCCAGCAGTCCAGTAGCGGGAGGTTTAATTATTGAGACCCAGTACTTC
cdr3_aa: CASSPVAGGLIIETQYF

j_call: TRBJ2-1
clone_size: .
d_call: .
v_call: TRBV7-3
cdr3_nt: TGTGCCAGCAGCTTAGGGTACAGCTCCTACAATGAGCAGTTCTTC
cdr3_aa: CASSLGYSSYNEQFF

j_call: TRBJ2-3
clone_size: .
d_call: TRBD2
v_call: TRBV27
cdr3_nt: TGTGCCAGCAGAAAAGCGGGACGCACAGATACGCAGTATTTT
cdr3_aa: CASRKAGRTDTQYF

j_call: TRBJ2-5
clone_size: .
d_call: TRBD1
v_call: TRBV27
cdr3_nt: TGTGCCAGCAGCCGTCTCGGGACAGGCGGCTTAGGGGAGACCCAGTACTTC
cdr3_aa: CASSRLGTGGLGETQYF

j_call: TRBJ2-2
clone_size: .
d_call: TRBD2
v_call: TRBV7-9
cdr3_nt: TGTGCCAGCAGCTCCAGACTAGCGGGAGTGACCGGGGAGCTGTTTTTT
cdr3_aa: CASSSRLAGVTGELFF

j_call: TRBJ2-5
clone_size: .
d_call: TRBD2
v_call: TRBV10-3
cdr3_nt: TGTGCCATCAGTGAGTCAGGACTAGCGGGAGGGTTTGGAGAGACCCAGTACTTC
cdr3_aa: CAISESGLAGGFGETQYF

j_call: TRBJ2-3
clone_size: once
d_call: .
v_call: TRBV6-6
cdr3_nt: TGTGCCAGCAGTTACTCGTCAGGGGGCACAGATACGCAGTATTTT
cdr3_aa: CASSYSSGGTDTQYF

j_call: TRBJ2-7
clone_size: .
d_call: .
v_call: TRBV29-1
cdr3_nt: TGCAGCGCCCCCGGCGAGCAGTACTTC
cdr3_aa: CSAPGEQYF

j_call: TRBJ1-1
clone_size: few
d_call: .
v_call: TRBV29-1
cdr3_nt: TGCAGCGTTACGGCTACCGGGGCTTTCTTT
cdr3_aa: CSVTATGAFF

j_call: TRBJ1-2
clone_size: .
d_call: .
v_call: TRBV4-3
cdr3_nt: TGCGCCAGCAGCCAAGGGGGGCGCTACACCTTC
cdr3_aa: CASSQGGRYTF

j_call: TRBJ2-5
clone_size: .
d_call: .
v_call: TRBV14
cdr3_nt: TGTGCCAGCAGCTCCGCTAGGGAGACCCAGTACTTC
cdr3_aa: CASSSARETQYF

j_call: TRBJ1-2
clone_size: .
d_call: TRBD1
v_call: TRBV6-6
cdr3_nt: TGTGCCAGCAGTTACGACAGGGATGCCCATGGCTACACCTTC
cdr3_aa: CASSYDRDAHGYTF

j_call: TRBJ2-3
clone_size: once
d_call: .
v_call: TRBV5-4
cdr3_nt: TGTGCCAGCAGCTTAGGACAGCCCTCGTACGAGGTGACGCAGTATTTT
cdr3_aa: CASSLGQPSYEVTQYF

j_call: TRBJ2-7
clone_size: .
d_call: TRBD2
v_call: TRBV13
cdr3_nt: TGTGCCAGCAGCTTGCAACTAGCGGACTTCTACGAGCAGTACTTC
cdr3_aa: CASSLQLADFYEQYF

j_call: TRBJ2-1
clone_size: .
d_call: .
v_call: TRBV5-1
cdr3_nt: TGCGCCCCCAGCGATCTTGGGGGCGGGGAGCAGTTCTTC
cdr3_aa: CAPSDLGGGEQFF

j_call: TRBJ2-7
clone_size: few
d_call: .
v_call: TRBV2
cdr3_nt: TGTGCCAGCACCCCGACCGCACAGATAGCCTACGAGCAGTACTTC
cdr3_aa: CASTPTAQIAYEQYF

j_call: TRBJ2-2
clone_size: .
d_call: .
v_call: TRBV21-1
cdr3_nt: TGTGCCAGCAGCAAAGATGGTTTGATTCAGGAACGGGATAACACCGGGGAGCTGTTTTTT
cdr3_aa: CASSKDGLIQERDNTGELFF

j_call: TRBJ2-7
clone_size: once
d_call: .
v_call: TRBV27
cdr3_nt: TGTGCCAGCGGGTTAGGTGCCCACGAGCAGTACTTC
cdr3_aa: CASGLGAHEQYF

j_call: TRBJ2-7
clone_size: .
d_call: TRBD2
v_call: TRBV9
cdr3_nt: TGTGCCAGCAGCGTAGTAGCGGGAGGCCCCTACGAGCAGTACTTC
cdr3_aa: CASSVVAGGPYEQYF

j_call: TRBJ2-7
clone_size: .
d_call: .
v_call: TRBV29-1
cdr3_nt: TGCAGCGTTGTACTGTCGACCTACGAGCAGTACTTC
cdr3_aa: CSVVLSTYEQYF

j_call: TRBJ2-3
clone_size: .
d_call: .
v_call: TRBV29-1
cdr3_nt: TGCAGCGTTGATTTCGAGTCAGGGGCGCAGTATTTT
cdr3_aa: CSVDFESGAQYF

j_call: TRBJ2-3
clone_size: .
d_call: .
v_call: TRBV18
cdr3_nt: TGTGCCAGCTCACCACCGGGGGGGCTAGCCCCGACAGATACGCAGTATTTT
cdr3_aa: CASSPPGGLAPTDTQYF

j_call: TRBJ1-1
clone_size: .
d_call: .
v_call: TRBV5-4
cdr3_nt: TGTGCCAGCAGCTTTTTAGGACAGCCTCCTGAAGCTTTCTTT
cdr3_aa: CASSFLGQPPEAFF

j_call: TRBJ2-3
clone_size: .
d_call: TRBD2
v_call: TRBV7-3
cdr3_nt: TGTGCCAGCAGCTACAGCGGGAGCCGGGAAGATACGCAGTATTTT
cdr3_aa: CASSYSGSREDTQYF